These 23 T cell receptor beta chains were sequenced from one sample in a study of post-analysis software for immune sequencing data. The antigens for these receptors are not known. Libraries were made from TCR beta cDNA, and they carried unique molecular identifiers. TCRdb re-called the PCR reads through MiXCR, storing one row per CDR3 protein. The table records more than 450,000 distinct CDR3 sequences, about a third of them present only once. General study points: Five or six TRBV segments, TRBV5-6, TRBV5-1 and TRBV20-1 among them, were found more frequent in patients than controls.

Material: blood. The origin of the receptors is a girl aged 2-17 years with multiple sclerosis.

V usage is TRBV5-1 and J usage is TRBJ2-1, with TRBD2 matching over 8 bases. The CDR3 contains 18 residues. Germline V CDR1 and CDR2: SGHRS, YFSETQ. V lost 1 base and J lost 8; bases outside the gene matches: 17. CDR3 sequence reads: CASSLWGPLGSGGDEQFF. In nucleotides, the CDR3 is TGCGCCAGCAGCTTGTGGGGACCTCTAGGAAGCGGGGGCGATGAGCAGTTCTTC. The full variable domain, with the rest looked up from reference TRBV5-1 and TRBJ2-1, is KAGVTQTPRYLIKTRGQQVTLSCSPISGHRSVSWYQQTPGQGLQFLFEYFSETQRNKGNFPGRFSGRQFSNSRSEMNVSTLELGDSALYLCASSLWGPLGSGGDEQFFGPGTRLTVL.

This chain joins TRBV11-2 and TRBJ2-5; tentative D call: TRBD2 (6 bases). Looked up from germline, CDR1 is SGHAT and CDR2 is FQNNGV. There are 16 residues in the CDR3. Trimming shortened V by 1 base and J by 0 bases, and 12 bases separated the two germline ends. CDR3: CASSLGPRDYQETQYF. The CDR3 region has the DNA TGTGCCAGCAGCTTAGGTCCCCGGGACTACCAAGAGACCCAGTACTTC.

The gene calls are TRBV9 and TRBJ2-7; no clear D gene. CDR3 length: 12 amino acids. Germline values: CDR1 SGDLS, CDR2 YYNGEE. Trimming took off 4 bases at V and 7 bases at J, with 12 bases between the two ends. The CDR3 sequence: CASSPLIGEQYF. The CDR3 region has the DNA TGTGCCAGCAGCCCCCTGATCGGGGAGCAGTACTTC.

This sequence joins TRBV20-1 and TRBJ1-6; D gene unclear. Trimming removed 3 bases at V and 0 bases at J, with 6 bases between. Per germline, CDR1 DFQATT and CDR2 SNEGSKA (reference sequence). The CDR3 is 14 residues long. The CDR3 DNA reads TGCAGTGCTAGTCCCCGCTCCTATAATTCACCCCTCCACTTT. Translation: CSASPRSYNSPLHF.

The rearrangement links TRBV9 to TRBJ1-1, with D uncertain. The V gene lost 4 bases and the J gene lost 6 bases, with 16 bases spanning the gap. There are 14 residues in the CDR3. In germline, CDR1 is SGDLS, CDR2 YYNGEE. CDR3 sequence reads: CASSFGVVGAEAFF. DNA of the CDR3: TGTGCCAGCAGCTTCGGTGTAGTCGGCGCTGAAGCTTTCTTT.

The chain couples TRBV7-2 to TRBJ2-5; possible D gene TRBD2, 6 bases. This CDR3 has 17 amino acids. Deletions cut 3 bases from V and 0 bases from J, with 17 bases between. Germline CDR1 is SGHTA and CDR2 is FQGNSA. CDR3 coding DNA: TGTGCCAGCAGCTTGGATGCTTTGGCGGGGAACCAAGAGACCCAGTACTTC. This codes for CASSLDALAGNQETQYF.

This clonotype was recorded a few times. The chain links TRBV6-5 to TRBJ2-5; possible D gene TRBD2, 6 bases. The CDR3 covers 14 residues. Trimming took off 7 bases at V and 1 base at J, with 13 bases between the two ends. The germline V gene encodes CDR1 MNHEY and CDR2 SVGAGI. DNA for the CDR3: TGTGCCAGCAACACCGGGGGTCCCCAAGAGACCCAGTACTTC. The encoded protein is CASNTGGPQETQYF.

The CDR3 is CASSLRGHTEAFF. The CDR3 DNA is TGTGCCAGCAGCTTACGGGGTCACACTGAAGCTTTCTTT. V and J are TRBV7-3 and TRBJ1-1; no definite D call. V shed 2 bases and J shed 3 bases, with 7 bases lying between them. The V gene's germline CDR1 is SGHTA and CDR2 FQGTGA. This CDR3 has 13 amino acids.

The chain links TRBV12-3 or TRBV12-4 to TRBJ2-2, with D possibly TRBD2 on 5 matching bases. The CDR3 totals 16 residues. V lost 11 bases to trimming and J lost 6 bases, with 25 bases between them. In nucleotides, the CDR3 is TGTGCCGCTCAAAGGGCTAGCAGTTTTTTGGCCGGGGAGCTGTTTTTT. Translation: CAAQRASSFLAGELFF.

There are many counts of this clonotype. This rearrangement joins TRBV3-1 to TRBJ2-7; 10 bases agree with TRBD2. The V gene's germline CDR1 is LGHDT and CDR2 YNNKEL (reference sequence). The CDR3 is 17 amino acids. The ends lost 4 bases at V and 0 bases at J; junction bases unmatched: 9. CDR3 sequence reads: CASSPVPLAGDSYEQYF. CDR3 sequence (DNA): TGTGCCAGCAGCCCCGTCCCTCTAGCGGGGGACTCCTACGAGCAGTACTTC.

The genes are TRBV12-3 or TRBV12-4 and TRBJ2-2; D perhaps matches TRBD2 (5 bases). The length of the CDR3 is 15 residues. V lost 3 bases to trimming and J lost 0 bases, with 8 bases between them. CDR3 in amino acids: CASSLNGANTGELFF. CDR3 DNA sequence: TGTGCCAGCAGTTTGAACGGGGCGAACACCGGGGAGCTGTTTTTT.

The J gene is TRBJ2-7, the V gene TRBV27; D not certain. Trimming took 3 bases from V and 2 from J, leaving 11 bases between them. Germline V gene lookup returns CDR1 MNHEY and CDR2 SMNVEV (reference sequence). This CDR3 is built from 14 residues. CDR3 nucleotides: TGTGCCAGCAGTTTCTATCCTGGGGCCTACGAGCAGTACTTC. Residues: CASSFYPGAYEQYF.

The rearrangement links TRBV20-1 to TRBJ1-6; perhaps TRBD1 as D (5 bases). The CDR3 spans 15 residues. V was trimmed by 2 bases and J by 10 bases, leaving 18 bases between them. The germline V gene has CDR1 DFQATT and CDR2 SNEGSKA (reference sequence). The CDR3 is CSARKAQGVRSPLHF. For the CDR3, the DNA is TGCAGTGCTAGAAAGGCGCAGGGAGTGAGGTCACCCCTCCACTTT.

The chain links TRBV5-1 to TRBJ1-2; possible D gene TRBD1, 5 bases. V lost 0 bases to trimming and J lost 3 bases, with 9 bases between them. CDR3 length equals 14 residues. Germline V gene lookup returns CDR1 SGHRS and CDR2 YFSETQ. The CDR3 spells CASSLVGEDYGYTF. CDR3 sequence (DNA): TGCGCCAGCAGCTTGGTAGGGGAGGACTATGGCTACACCTTC.

Here the CDR3 reads CASSLAGTQGGDYGYTF. CDR3 in DNA: TGCGCCAGCAGCTTGGCCGGAACTCAGGGGGGGGACTATGGCTACACCTTC. This chain uses TRBV5-1 with TRBJ1-2; TRBD1 matches at 7 bases. Per the germline V gene, CDR1 is SGHRS and CDR2 is YFSETQ. The CDR3 runs to 17 residues. The junction had 11 bases not matched to a gene; V was cut back by 0 bases and J by 3 bases.

In its sample, this clonotype was seen many times. This sequence joins TRBV3-1 and TRBJ2-7; D is unclear. The germline V gene has CDR1 LGHDT and CDR2 YNNKEL (reference sequence). V was shortened by 4 bases and J by 2 bases, with 9 bases between the two germline ends. The CDR3 has 13 amino acids. The CDR3 sequence: CASSPTIAYEQYF. In DNA, the CDR3 is TGTGCCAGCAGCCCGACGATAGCCTACGAGCAGTACTTC.

This clonotype was observed once. The V and J genes are TRBV27 and TRBJ1-6; no clear D gene. From germline, CDR1 is MNHEY and CDR2 SMNVEV (reference sequence). This CDR3 is built from 12 residues. The V end lost 4 bases, the J end lost 8 bases, and 6 bases lay between the germline ends. CDR3 amino acids: CASSSFDSPLHF. The CDR3 nucleotides read TGTGCCAGCAGTTCCTTTGATTCACCCCTCCACTTT.

The chain is built from TRBV11-1 and TRBJ2-7, with D perhaps matching TRBD2 (6 bases). Looked up from germline, CDR1 is SGHAT and CDR2 is FQDESV (reference sequence). This CDR3 has 14 amino acids. Trimming pared 3 bases from V and 3 bases from J, leaving 12 bases between. CDR3 residues: CASSLSRRDYEQYF. The CDR3 region has the DNA TGTGCCAGCAGCTTGAGCAGGCGGGACTACGAGCAGTACTTC.

In its sample, this clonotype was seen a few times. The rearrangement joins TRBV6-2 or TRBV6-3 to TRBJ2-5, with 9 bases lining up with TRBD2. The germline gives CDR1 MNHEY, CDR2 SVGEGT. V gave up 2 bases and J gave up 3 bases; unmatched junction bases: 7. The CDR3 totals 16 residues. The CDR3 DNA reads as TGTGCCAGCAGTTACAGGCTAGCGGGGATAAAAGAGACCCAGTACTTC. It codes for CASSYRLAGIKETQYF.

The rearrangement uses TRBV7-9 and TRBJ1-1; no clear D gene. Germline V CDR1 and CDR2: SEHNR, FQNEAQ (reference sequence). The CDR3 has 13 amino acids. Trimming took off 4 bases at V and 4 bases at J, with 10 bases between the two ends. The CDR3 nucleotides read TGTGCCAGCAGCTCCCCGCGGGGCACTGAAGCTTTCTTT. Protein: CASSSPRGTEAFF.

The DNA for the CDR3 is TGTGCCAGCAGCTTAGCGGGAACAGGGGGTAAGAATCAGCCCCAGCATTTT. Translation gives CASSLAGTGGKNQPQHF. The chain carries TRBV7-9 and TRBJ1-5; 8 bases align to TRBD1. The CDR3 consists of 17 residues. The junction had 8 bases not matched to a gene; V was cut back by 0 bases and J by 4 bases. Germline V gives CDR1 SEHNR, CDR2 FQNEAQ (reference sequence).

This rearrangement joins TRBV29-1 to TRBJ2-7, with D perhaps matching TRBD2 (5 bases). Germline loops: CDR1 SQVTM, CDR2 ANQGSEA. The CDR3 covers 14 residues. V was cut by 3 bases and J by 2 bases, with 14 bases left in between. CDR3 amino acids: CSVDKDGNPYEQYF. CDR3 DNA sequence: TGCAGCGTTGATAAAGACGGGAACCCCTACGAGCAGTACTTC.

This clonotype was seen more than once but under ten times. The chain recombines TRBV7-9 with TRBJ1-1, with D possibly TRBD1 on 5 matching bases. Germline-derived CDR1 and CDR2 are SEHNR and FQNEAQ (reference sequence). CDR3 length: 18 residues. The ends were cut back, 5 bases at V and 4 bases at J, with 26 bases in the middle. CDR3: CASSPKIGGGLWSTEAFF. The CDR3 DNA follows: TGTGCCAGCAGCCCCAAAATCGGGGGAGGCTTGTGGTCCACTGAAGCTTTCTTT. The full variable domain, in which reference TRBV7-9 and TRBJ1-1 provide the parts outside the CDR3, is DTGVSQNPRHKITKRGQNVTFRCDPISEHNRLYWYRQTLGQGPEFLTYFQNEAQLEKSRLLSDRFSAERPKGSFSTLEIQRTEQGDSAMYLCASSPKIGGGLWSTEAFFGQGTRLTVV.